This is a list of T cell receptor beta chains from one sample in a study of T cell responses to AZD1222 COVID-19 vaccine. The protocol was immunoSEQ multiplex PCR, while the TCRdb copy is restricted to in-frame clones and leaves out a portion. The table shows around 99,000 clones, with roughly nine tenths occurring only once. Material: peripheral blood, obtained on day 0 of AZD1222 vaccination. The receptor source for this set is an adult in good health. The CDR3 runs from the conserved cysteine through the conserved F or W. The D gene is left open where the match is weak. Clone size is stated in some rows and not others, as once, few, many or a class when expanded.

cdr3_aa: CASSQGSGSSYNEQFF
cdr3_nt: TGCGCCAGCAGCCAAGGTAGCGGGAGCTCCTACAATGAGCAGTTCTTC
clone_size: once
j_call: TRBJ2-1
cdr3_length: 16
v_call: TRBV4-1
d_call: TRBD2

cdr3_aa: CASSQDVSSYNEQFF
cdr3_nt: TGTGCCAGCAGCCAGGACGTGAGCTCCTACAATGAGCAGTTCTTC
clone_size: NA
j_call: TRBJ2-1
cdr3_length: 15
v_call: TRBV7-2
d_call: NA

cdr3_aa: CASGLAGQETQYF
cdr3_nt: TGTGCTAGTGGTTTGGCGGGACAAGAGACCCAGTACTTC
clone_size: NA
j_call: TRBJ2-5
cdr3_length: 13
v_call: TRBV12-5
d_call: NA

cdr3_aa: CASSLISGNSPLHF
cdr3_nt: TGTGCCAGCAGCTTGATTTCCGGGAATTCACCCCTCCACTTT
clone_size: NA
j_call: TRBJ1-6
cdr3_length: 14
v_call: TRBV5-6
d_call: NA

cdr3_aa: CASRKGGDSGSSYNEQFF
cdr3_nt: TGTGCCAGCAGAAAGGGAGGGGACTCAGGTAGTTCCTACAATGAGCAGTTCTTC
clone_size: NA
j_call: TRBJ2-1
cdr3_length: 18
v_call: TRBV14
d_call: TRBD2

cdr3_aa: CASSQGQGNSNTEAFF
cdr3_nt: TGTGCCAGCTCACAGGGACAGGGGAATTCGAACACTGAAGCTTTCTTT
clone_size: NA
j_call: TRBJ1-1
cdr3_length: 16
v_call: TRBV18
d_call: TRBD1

cdr3_aa: CASSQGLAGENEQFF
cdr3_nt: TGCGCCAGCAGCCAAGGACTAGCGGGAGAGAATGAGCAGTTCTTC
clone_size: NA
j_call: TRBJ2-1
cdr3_length: 15
v_call: TRBV4-3
d_call: TRBD2

cdr3_aa: CASSPLAVQETQYF
cdr3_nt: TGTGCCAGCAGTCCCTTAGCGGTACAAGAGACCCAGTACTTC
clone_size: NA
j_call: TRBJ2-5
cdr3_length: 14
v_call: TRBV28
d_call: NA

cdr3_aa: CASSLLGLAGGIVGGNEQFF
cdr3_nt: TGTGCCAGCAGTTTATTGGGACTAGCGGGAGGGATAGTCGGCGGGAATGAGCAGTTCTTC
clone_size: many
j_call: TRBJ2-1
cdr3_length: 20
v_call: TRBV27
d_call: TRBD2

cdr3_aa: CASSFLGVPYEQYF
cdr3_nt: TGTGCCAGCAGCTTCCTAGGTGTGCCCTACGAGCAGTACTTC
clone_size: NA
j_call: TRBJ2-7
cdr3_length: 14
v_call: TRBV5-4
d_call: NA

cdr3_aa: CASSLTLGRREAFF
cdr3_nt: TGTGCCAGCAGTTTAACGCTCGGCAGGCGAGAAGCTTTCTTT
clone_size: NA
j_call: TRBJ1-1
cdr3_length: 14
v_call: TRBV28
d_call: NA

cdr3_aa: CASSLRLGGAVEKLFF
cdr3_nt: TGTGCCAGCAGCTTAAGGTTGGGGGGCGCCGTTGAAAAACTGTTTTTT
clone_size: NA
j_call: TRBJ1-4
cdr3_length: 16
v_call: TRBV11-2
d_call: NA

cdr3_aa: CASSNGGSYNEQFF
cdr3_nt: TGTGCCAGCAGTAACGGGGGTTCCTACAATGAGCAGTTCTTC
clone_size: NA
j_call: TRBJ2-1
cdr3_length: 14
v_call: TRBV28
d_call: NA

cdr3_aa: CASSQLRTGGNTIYF
cdr3_nt: TGTGCCAGCAGCCAACTGCGGACAGGAGGAAACACCATATATTTT
clone_size: NA
j_call: TRBJ1-3
cdr3_length: 15
v_call: TRBV3-1/TRBV3-2
d_call: TRBD1

cdr3_aa: CASRSRNSPLHF
cdr3_nt: TGCGCCAGCAGATCCAGGAATTCACCCCTCCACTTT
clone_size: once
j_call: TRBJ1-6
cdr3_length: 12
v_call: TRBV10-2
d_call: NA

cdr3_aa: CASRLAGGYQETQYF
cdr3_nt: TGTGCCAGCCGACTAGCGGGAGGGTACCAAGAGACCCAGTACTTC
clone_size: NA
j_call: TRBJ2-5
cdr3_length: 15
v_call: TRBV25-1
d_call: TRBD2